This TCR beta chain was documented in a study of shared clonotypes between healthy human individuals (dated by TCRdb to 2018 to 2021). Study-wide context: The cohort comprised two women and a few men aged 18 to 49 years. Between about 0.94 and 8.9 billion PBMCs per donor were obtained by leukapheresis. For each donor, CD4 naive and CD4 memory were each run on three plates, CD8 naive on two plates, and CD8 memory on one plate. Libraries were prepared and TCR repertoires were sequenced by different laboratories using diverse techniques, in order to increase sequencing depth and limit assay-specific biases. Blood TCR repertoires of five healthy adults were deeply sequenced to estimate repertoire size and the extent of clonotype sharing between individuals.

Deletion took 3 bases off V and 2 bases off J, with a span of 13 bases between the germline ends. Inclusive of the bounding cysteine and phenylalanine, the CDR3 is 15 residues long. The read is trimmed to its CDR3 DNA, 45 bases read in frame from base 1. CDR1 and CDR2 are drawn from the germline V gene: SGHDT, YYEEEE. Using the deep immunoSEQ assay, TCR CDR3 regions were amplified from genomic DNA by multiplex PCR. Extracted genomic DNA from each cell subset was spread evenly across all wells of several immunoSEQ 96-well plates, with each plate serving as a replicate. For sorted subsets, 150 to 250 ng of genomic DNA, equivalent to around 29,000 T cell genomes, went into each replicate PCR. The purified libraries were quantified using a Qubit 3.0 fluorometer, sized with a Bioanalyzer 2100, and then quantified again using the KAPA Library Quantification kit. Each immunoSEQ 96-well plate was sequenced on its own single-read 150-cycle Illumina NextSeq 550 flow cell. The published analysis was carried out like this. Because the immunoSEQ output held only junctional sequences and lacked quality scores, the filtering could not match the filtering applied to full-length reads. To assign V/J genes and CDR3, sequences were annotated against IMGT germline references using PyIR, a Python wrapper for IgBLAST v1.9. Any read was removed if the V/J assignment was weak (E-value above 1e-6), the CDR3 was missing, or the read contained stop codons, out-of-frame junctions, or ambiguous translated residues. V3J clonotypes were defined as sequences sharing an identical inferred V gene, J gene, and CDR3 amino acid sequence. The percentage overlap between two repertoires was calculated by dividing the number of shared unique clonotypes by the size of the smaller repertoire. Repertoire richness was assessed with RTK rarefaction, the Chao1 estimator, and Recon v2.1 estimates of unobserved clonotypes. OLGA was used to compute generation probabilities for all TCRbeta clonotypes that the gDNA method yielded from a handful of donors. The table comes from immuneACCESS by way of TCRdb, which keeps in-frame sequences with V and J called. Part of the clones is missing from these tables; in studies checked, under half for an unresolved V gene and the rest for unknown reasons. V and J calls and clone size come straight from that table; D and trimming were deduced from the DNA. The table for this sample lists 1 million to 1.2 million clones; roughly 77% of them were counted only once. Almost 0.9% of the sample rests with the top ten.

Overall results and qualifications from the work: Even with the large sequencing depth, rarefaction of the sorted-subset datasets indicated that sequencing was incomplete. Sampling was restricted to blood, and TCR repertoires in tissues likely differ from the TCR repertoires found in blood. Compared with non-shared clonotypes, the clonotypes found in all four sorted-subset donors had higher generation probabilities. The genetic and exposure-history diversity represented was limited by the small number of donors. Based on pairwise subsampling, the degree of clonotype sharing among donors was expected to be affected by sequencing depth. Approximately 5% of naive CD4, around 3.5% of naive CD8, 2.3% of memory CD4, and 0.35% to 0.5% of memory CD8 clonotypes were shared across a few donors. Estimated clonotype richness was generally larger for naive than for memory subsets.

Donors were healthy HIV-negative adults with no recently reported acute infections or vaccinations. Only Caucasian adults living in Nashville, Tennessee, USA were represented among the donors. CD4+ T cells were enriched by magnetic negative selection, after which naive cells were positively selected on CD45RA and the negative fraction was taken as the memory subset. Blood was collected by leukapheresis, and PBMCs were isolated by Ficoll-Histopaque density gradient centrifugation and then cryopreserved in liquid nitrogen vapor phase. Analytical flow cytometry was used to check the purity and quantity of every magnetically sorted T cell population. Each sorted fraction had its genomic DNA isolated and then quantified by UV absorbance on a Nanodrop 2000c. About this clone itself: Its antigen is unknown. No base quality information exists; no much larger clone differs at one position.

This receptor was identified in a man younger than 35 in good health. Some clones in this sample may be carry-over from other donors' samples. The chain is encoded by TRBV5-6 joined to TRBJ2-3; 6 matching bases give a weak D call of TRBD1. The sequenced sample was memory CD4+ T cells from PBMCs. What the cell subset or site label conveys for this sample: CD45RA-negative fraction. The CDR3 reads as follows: CASSYGQLYTDTQYF. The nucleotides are TGTGCCAGCAGCTACGGACAGCTATACACAGATACGCAGTATTTT.